This is a list of T cell receptor beta chains from one sample in a study of shared clonotypes between healthy human individuals. Sequencing was performed with immunoSEQ multiplex PCR; in TCRdb, only in-frame clones are kept and a portion is missing. The data show about 2.1 million clones, about 93% seen once. Sequenced: naive CD8+ T cells from PBMCs. All receptors derive from a man aged 18 to 35 in good health. Some clones in this sample may be carry-over from other donors' samples. Each CDR3 is given with its conserved first and last residue. A D gene is named only where the DNA matches it firmly. Expanded clones get a size class; other rows say once, few or many, or leave the size out.

d_gene | j_gene | abundance | v_gene | CDR3aa | CDR3nt
. | TRBJ2-2 | . | TRBV7-9 | CASSYPLRTANTGELFF | TGTGCCAGCAGCTACCCCCTGAGGACTGCGAACACCGGGGAGCTGTTTTTT
TRBD1 | TRBJ2-7 | . | TRBV10-2 | CASATGGEQYF | TGCGCCAGCGCGACAGGGGGCGAGCAGTACTTC
TRBD2 | TRBJ2-7 | . | TRBV6-5 | CASSYSIAGPYEQYF | TGTGCCAGCAGTTACTCGATAGCGGGACCCTACGAGCAGTACTTC
. | TRBJ2-1 | . | TRBV5-6 | CASSRPVWEGVFNNEQFF | TGTGCCAGCAGCCGACCAGTCTGGGAGGGGGTTTTTAACAATGAGCAGTTCTTC
TRBD1 | TRBJ2-3 | once | TRBV28 | CASSLYRTGGGADTQYF | TGTGCCAGCAGTTTATACCGGACAGGGGGAGGGGCAGATACGCAGTATTTT
TRBD1 | TRBJ1-2 | . | TRBV10-3 | CAISDLLQGVYGYTF | TGTGCCATCAGTGACCTACTACAGGGGGTCTATGGCTACACCTTC
. | TRBJ1-2 | . | TRBV19 | CASSAEEDGYTF | TGTGCCAGTAGTGCTGAGGAGGATGGCTACACCTTC
TRBD2 | TRBJ2-1 | . | TRBV2 | CASTRGASGTYNEQFF | TGTGCCAGCACCCGAGGGGCTAGCGGAACCTACAATGAGCAGTTCTTC
. | TRBJ2-2 | . | TRBV29-1 | CSVESGDTGELFF | TGCAGCGTTGAGTCTGGGGACACCGGGGAGCTGTTTTTT
TRBD1 | TRBJ1-6 | . | TRBV6-5 | CASSYETGGRSPLHF | TGTGCCAGCAGTTACGAGACAGGGGGCCGCTCACCCCTCCACTTT
. | TRBJ1-3 | few | TRBV19 | CAARASRDTIYF | TGTGCCGCGAGGGCCAGCCGGGACACCATATATTTT
. | TRBJ2-3 | . | TRBV25-1 | CASSEPSEESTDTQYF | TGTGCCAGCAGTGAACCTAGCGAGGAGAGCACAGATACGCAGTATTTT
. | TRBJ2-5 | . | TRBV28 | CASSNLASQETQYF | TGTGCCAGCAGCAACCTCGCCAGCCAAGAGACCCAGTACTTC
TRBD2 | TRBJ2-7 | . | TRBV9 | CASSVGYSGYEQYF | TGTGCCAGCAGCGTAGGTTATAGCGGGTACGAGCAGTACTTC
. | TRBJ2-1 | . | TRBV27 | CASSLMGAPGNEQFF | TGTGCCAGCAGTTTAATGGGGGCGCCGGGGAATGAGCAGTTCTTC
. | TRBJ2-1 | . | TRBV7-6 | CASSLDSSSYNEQFF | TGTGCCAGCAGCTTAGACTCTAGCTCCTACAATGAGCAGTTCTTC
TRBD1 | TRBJ2-7 | once | TRBV9 | CASSVEGQGFYEQYF | TGTGCCAGCAGCGTAGAGGGACAGGGGTTTTACGAGCAGTACTTC
TRBD1 | TRBJ1-1 | . | TRBV27 | CASSLYVQGDEAFF | TGTGCCAGCAGTTTATACGTCCAGGGGGATGAAGCTTTCTTT
. | TRBJ1-2 | . | TRBV27 | CASSLWGAGVHGYTF | TGTGCCAGCAGTTTATGGGGGGCAGGGGTCCATGGCTACACCTTC
. | TRBJ2-1 | . | TRBV2 | CASSERGQDEQFF | TGTGCCAGCAGTGAGAGGGGCCAGGATGAGCAGTTCTTC
. | TRBJ2-2 | . | TRBV9 | CASSPVPGELFF | TGTGCCAGCAGTCCTGTTCCCGGGGAGCTGTTTTTT
. | TRBJ2-1 | . | TRBV9 | CASSLSNNEQFF | TGTGCCAGCAGCCTCAGCAACAATGAGCAGTTCTTC
. | TRBJ2-1 | once | TRBV2 | CASGYLYNEQFF | TGTGCCAGCGGGTATCTCTACAATGAGCAGTTCTTC
. | TRBJ2-7 | . | TRBV9 | CASSAGDGAVYEQYF | TGTGCCAGCAGCGCAGGGGACGGAGCCGTCTACGAGCAGTACTTC
. | TRBJ2-7 | . | TRBV4-1 | CASSQEKRQYF | TGCGCCAGCAGCCAAGAGAAGCGGCAGTACTTC
TRBD2 | TRBJ2-1 | . | TRBV5-1 | CASSLNRRTSALGQFF | TGCGCCAGCAGCTTGAACAGGAGGACTAGCGCGCTTGGGCAGTTCTTC
. | TRBJ1-2 | . | TRBV28 | CASSPQGFNYGYTF | TGTGCCAGCAGTCCGCAGGGTTTTAACTATGGCTACACCTTC
. | TRBJ1-5 | . | TRBV28 | CASTEFSNQPQHF | TGTGCCAGCACAGAGTTTAGCAATCAGCCCCAGCATTTT
TRBD1 | TRBJ1-2 | . | TRBV19 | CASSHPGTGVIGVDYGYTF | TGTGCCAGTAGTCACCCCGGGACAGGGGTTATAGGTGTCGACTATGGCTACACCTTC
TRBD1 | TRBJ2-2 | . | TRBV29-1 | CSVSGTGFAGELFF | TGCAGCGTTTCCGGGACAGGGTTCGCCGGGGAGCTGTTTTTT
. | TRBJ1-1 | . | TRBV27 | CASSDRNTEAFF | TGTGCCAGCAGCGACAGGAACACTGAAGCTTTCTTT
. | TRBJ1-2 | . | TRBV7-9 | CASSLAQRTKNYGYTF | TGTGCCAGCAGCCTGGCACAGAGAACTAAAAACTATGGCTACACCTTC
. | TRBJ2-7 | . | TRBV28 | CASSFYGKSYEQYF | TGTGCCAGCAGTTTTTATGGGAAATCATACGAGCAGTACTTC
. | TRBJ1-1 | few | TRBV4-2 | CASSQGLDREAFF | TGTGCCAGCAGCCAGGGACTGGACAGAGAAGCTTTCTTT
. | TRBJ1-2 | . | TRBV19 | CASSIILRGYTF | TGTGCCAGTAGTATAATTCTTAGGGGCTACACCTTC
TRBD2 | TRBJ2-1 | . | TRBV13 | CASSLDAAGVRNEQFF | TGTGCCAGCAGCTTAGATGCCGCGGGAGTGCGGAATGAGCAGTTCTTC
TRBD2 | TRBJ2-7 | . | TRBV15 | CATSRAGGPYEQYF | TGTGCCACCAGCAGAGCGGGGGGTCCCTACGAGCAGTACTTC